This TCR beta chain was sequenced in a study of Tregs in tolerant kidney transplant recipients. Study results and caveats: Donor-specific Treg expansion exceeded global Treg expansion in tolerant patients, suggesting antigen drive. The small number of patients limits these findings pending further validation.

Of note for this clone: Its specificity is unknown.

Libraries were prepared by immunoSEQ multiplex PCR; TCRdb keeps only in-frame clonotypes and omits some of them. The sample includes 45,000 or so clones, approximately 89% of them seen just once. Trimming removed 5 bases from V and 3 bases from J, with 13 bases in between. Germline CDR1 LNHNV, CDR2 YYDKDF (reference sequence). This CDR3 region has 14 residues. Mixed chimerism was transient after nonmyeloablative marrow transplants from related graft donors. Thawed PBMCs were FACS-sorted into unstimulated CD4+CD25+CD127- regulatory T cells, CD4+CD25- non-regulatory cells, CD4 and CD8 cells. This TCR was sampled from a human patient who received a combined kidney and bone marrow transplant. Some T cells may have originated in the graft donor. The source was CD8+ T cells from blood (PBMCs), collected 12 months after the transplant. The chain joins TRBV15 to TRBJ1-1; unclear D gene. The CDR3 coding sequence is TGTGCCACCAGCCGGCCTCACGACTACACTGAAGCTTTCTTT. This sequence encodes CATSRPHDYTEAFF.